Below, 7 T cell receptor beta chains from the same sample are listed, as sequenced in a study of T cells in women clearing cervical HPV infection. The assay was immunoSEQ multiplex PCR, and TCRdb's table has in-frame clones only and misses some. The specimen's table records 22,000 or so clones. Sequenced: blood buffy coat. The origin of the receptors is a woman between 18 and 70 years old with a cervical HPV16 infection that either progressed to CIN3+ or cleared (not recorded which).

As to this clone: From the germline J gene comes the end of the CDR3, since the read stops 3 residues before it. This chain uses TRBV12-3 or TRBV12-4 with TRBJ2-7; 9 bases match TRBD1. The V segment lost 6 bases and the J segment 2 bases; nucleotides outside the gene matches: 2. This CDR3 comprises 13 residues. This chain's CDR3 is CASRRTGAYEQYF. The sequenced part of the CDR3 DNA is TGTGCCAGCAGGCGGACAGGGGCCTACGAG.

Notes on this clone: The read is 3 residues too short to cover the CDR3 end, so that end is filled in from the germline J gene. V is TRBV19 and J is TRBJ1-1; 7 positions agree with TRBD1. CDR3 size: 14 residues. Losses at the gene ends were 9 bases for V and 6 bases for J; bases not matched to a gene: 13. Germline V gives CDR1 LNHDA, CDR2 SQIVND (reference sequence). The DNA read from the CDR3 is TGTGCCAGCAGTCTGACAGGGTATTCATCTGAA. Protein: CASSLTGYSSE. The full CDR3 reads CASSLTGYSSEAFF.

Points on this clone: Coverage ceases 3 residues before the CDR3 finishes, and the germline J gene fills in the end. This chain links TRBV20-1 with TRBJ2-7; D is undetermined. Germline assignment: CDR1 DFQATT and CDR2 SNEGSKA (reference sequence). V lost 6 bases, J lost 2 bases, and 20 bases lay in between. The CDR3 runs 15 residues. CDR3 in amino acids: CSAELGRAQAYEQYF. Partial CDR3 DNA: TGCAGTGCAGAGCTAGGTCGTGCCCAAGCCTACGAG.

As to this clone: With the read ending 3 residues before the CDR3 end, the germline J gene is used to fill in that end. J is TRBJ2-5 and V is TRBV7-9; 11 positions match TRBD2. The CDR3 sequence is 14 residues long. Germline V gives CDR1 SEHNR, CDR2 FQNEAQ (reference sequence). The V and J ends lost 4 bases and 3 bases, in that order; junction bases with no gene match: 1. This chain's CDR3 is CASSSTSGEETQYF. Partial CDR3 DNA: TGTGCCAGCAGCTCGACTAGCGGGGAAGAGACC.

Frequency places this clone as medium-sized (0.01 to 0.1%). Read data end 3 residues before the CDR3 end; the end is taken from the germline J gene. The genes are TRBV7-2 and TRBJ2-1, with 7 bases lining up with TRBD2. This CDR3 contains 15 residues. The V and J ends lost 0 bases and 7 bases, in that order; junction bases with no gene match: 6. The germline CDR1 and CDR2 sequences are SGHTA and FQGNSA. CDR3 bases read: TGTGCCAGCAGCTTAGCGGGGACTAACTTAAATGAG. Protein: CASSLAGTNLNE. In full, the CDR3 reads CASSLAGTNLNEQFF.

Points on this clone: Read sequence stops 3 residues before the CDR3 end, and the germline J gene provides the missing end. V is TRBV28 and J is TRBJ1-2; D not certain. The CDR3 is 14 residues long. Germline V lookup: CDR1 MDHEN, CDR2 SYDVKM. Incomplete CDR3 DNA: TGTGCCAGCAGTTTAGCCCCACTCTGGGCAGGC. It encodes CASSLAPLWAG. The whole CDR3 protein is CASSLAPLWAGYTF.

Details on this clone: Read sequence stops 3 residues before the CDR3 end, and the germline J gene provides the missing end. The V and J genes are TRBV19 and TRBJ2-1; weak D call: TRBD2 (6 bases). CDR1 and CDR2 from the germline V gene are LNHDA and SQIVND (reference sequence). V shed 5 bases and J shed 5 bases, with 22 bases lying between them. CDR3 size: 17 residues. The chain's CDR3 is CASSPSSLAYRDNEQFF. The covered CDR3 bases are TGTGCCAGTAGTCCCTCCTCACTAGCTTATAGAGACAATGAG. The full variable domain, in which reference TRBV19 and TRBJ2-1 provide the parts outside the CDR3, is DGGITQSPKYLFRKEGQNVTLSCEQNLNHDAMYWYRQDPGQGLRLIYYSQIVNDFQKGDIAEGYSVSREKKESFPLTVTSAQKNPTAFYLCASSPSSLAYRDNEQFFGPGTRLTVL.